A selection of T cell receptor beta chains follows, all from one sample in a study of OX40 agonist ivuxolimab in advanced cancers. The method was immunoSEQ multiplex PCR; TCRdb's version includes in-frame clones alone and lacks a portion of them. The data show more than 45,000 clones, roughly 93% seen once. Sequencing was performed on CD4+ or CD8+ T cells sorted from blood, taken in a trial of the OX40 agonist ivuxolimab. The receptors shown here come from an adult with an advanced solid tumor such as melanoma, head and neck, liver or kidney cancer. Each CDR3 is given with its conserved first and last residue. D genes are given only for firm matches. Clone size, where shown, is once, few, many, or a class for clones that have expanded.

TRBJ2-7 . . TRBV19 CASSMIGDSGYEQYF TGTGCCAGTAGTATGATTGGGGACTCCGGCTACGAGCAGTACTTC
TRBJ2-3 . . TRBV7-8 CASSLGYSGSTDTQYF TGTGCCAGCAGCTTAGGATATAGCGGAAGCACAGATACGCAGTATTTT
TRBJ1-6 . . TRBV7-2 CASSGWTLYDSPLHF TGTGCCAGCAGCGGATGGACTTTGTATGATTCACCCCTCCACTTT
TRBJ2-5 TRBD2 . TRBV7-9 CASTTPNRGVQETQYF TGTGCCAGCACCACCCCCAACCGGGGGGTCCAAGAGACCCAGTACTTC
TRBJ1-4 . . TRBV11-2 CASSLVGQSWEKLFF TGTGCCAGCAGCTTAGTAGGACAGTCTTGGGAAAAACTGTTTTTT
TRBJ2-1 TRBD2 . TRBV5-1 CASSSESTTSGRIYNEQFF TGCGCCAGCAGCTCGGAAAGCACGACTAGCGGGAGGATATACAATGAGCAGTTCTTC
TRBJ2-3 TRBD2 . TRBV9 CASSAEGGSGTDTQYF TGTGCCAGCAGCGCCGAGGGCGGGAGTGGAACAGATACGCAGTATTTT
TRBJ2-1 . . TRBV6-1 CASRRQGDNEQFF TGTGCCAGCAGGCGGCAGGGAGACAATGAGCAGTTCTTC
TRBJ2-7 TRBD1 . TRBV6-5 CASSRTGTGYEQYF TGTGCCAGCAGTCGGACAGGGACTGGGTACGAGCAGTACTTC
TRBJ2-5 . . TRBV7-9 CASSPPSETQYF TGTGCCAGCAGCCCACCCTCCGAGACCCAGTACTTC
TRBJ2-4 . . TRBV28 CASSPTLIAKNIQYF TGTGCCAGCAGTCCGACCCTGATAGCCAAAAACATTCAGTACTTC
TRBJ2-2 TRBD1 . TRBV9 CASSLQGVPGELFF TGTGCCAGCAGCCTACAGGGGGTGCCCGGGGAGCTGTTTTTT
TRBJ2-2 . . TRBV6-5 CAGRAAPSNTGELFF TGTGCCGGCCGGGCGGCCCCATCGAACACCGGGGAGCTGTTTTTT
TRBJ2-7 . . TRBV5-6 CASRDWGGYEQYF TGTGCCAGCAGGGATTGGGGCGGGTACGAGCAGTACTTC
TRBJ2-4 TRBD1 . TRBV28 CASSLYRGQTKNIQYF TGTGCCAGCAGTTTATACAGGGGTCAGACCAAAAACATTCAGTACTTC
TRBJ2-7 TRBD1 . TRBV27 CASSWGGQGGYEQYF TGTGCCAGCAGTTGGGGGGGACAGGGGGGTTACGAGCAGTACTTC
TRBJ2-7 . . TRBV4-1 CASSPGRGTYEQYF TGCGCCAGCAGCCCCGGCCGAGGAACCTACGAGCAGTACTTC
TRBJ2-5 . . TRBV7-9 CASSRDMQETQYF TGTGCCAGCAGCCGGGACATGCAAGAGACCCAGTACTTC
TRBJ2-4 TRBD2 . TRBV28 CASSFLSTSGRADIQYF TGTGCCAGCAGTTTCCTTTCGACTAGCGGGAGGGCAGACATTCAGTACTTC
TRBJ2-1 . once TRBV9 CASSVDLLAEQFF TGTGCCAGCAGCGTAGATTTGCTCGCCGAGCAGTTCTTC
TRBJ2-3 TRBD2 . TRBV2 CATLAGSTDTQYF TGTGCCACCCTAGCGGGAAGCACAGATACGCAGTATTTT
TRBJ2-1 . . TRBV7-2 CASRGPDRVEQFF TGTGCCAGCAGGGGCCCGGACAGAGTTGAGCAGTTCTTC
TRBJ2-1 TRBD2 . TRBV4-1 CASSLGLAVFGDEQFF TGCGCCAGCAGCCTCGGACTAGCGGTGTTCGGTGATGAGCAGTTCTTC
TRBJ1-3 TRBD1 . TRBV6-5 CASSPGGRSGNTIYF TGTGCCAGCAGTCCAGGGGGCCGCTCTGGAAACACCATATATTTT
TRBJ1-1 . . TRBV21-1 CASSKGDRDTEAFF TGTGCCAGCAGCAAAGGAGACAGGGACACTGAAGCTTTCTTT
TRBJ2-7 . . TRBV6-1 CASSEVPGGIYPNF TGTGCCAGCAGTGAGGTTCCCGGGGGAATCTATCCGAACTTC
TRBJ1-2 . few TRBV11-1 CASSLAGTDYGYTF TGTGCCAGCAGCTTAGCGGGAACTGACTATGGCTACACCTTC
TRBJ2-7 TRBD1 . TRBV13 CASSLGTGPLYEQYF TGTGCCAGCAGCTTAGGGACAGGGCCCCTCTACGAGCAGTACTTC
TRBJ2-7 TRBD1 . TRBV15 CATSRARQGGFEQYF TGTGCCACCAGCAGAGCCCGACAGGGGGGTTTCGAGCAGTACTTC
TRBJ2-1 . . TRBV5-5 CASPLSSRRFF TGTGCCAGCCCCCTTAGCTCCCGGCGGTTCTTC
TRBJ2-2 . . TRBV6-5 CASSYGLNTGELFF TGTGCCAGCAGTTACGGGCTGAACACCGGGGAGCTGTTTTTT
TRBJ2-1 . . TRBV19 CASSIDPGVAYNEQFF TGTGCCAGTAGTATAGACCCGGGGGTGGCCTACAATGAGCAGTTCTTC
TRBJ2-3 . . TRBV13 CASSTMREIGDTQYF TGTGCCAGCAGCACCATGAGGGAGATCGGGGATACGCAGTATTTT
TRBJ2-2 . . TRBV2 CASSEGRRGGGELFF TGTGCCAGCAGTGAAGGAAGAAGGGGAGGCGGGGAGCTGTTTTTT
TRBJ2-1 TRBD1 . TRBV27 CSTTTGTAQFF TGTTCTACTACGACCGGGACAGCGCAGTTCTTC
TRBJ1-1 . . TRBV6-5 CASSYTRNTEAFF TGTGCCAGCAGTTACACCAGGAACACTGAAGCTTTCTTT
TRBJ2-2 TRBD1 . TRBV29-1 CSVEPGTGKGGELFF TGCAGCGTTGAGCCCGGGACAGGGAAAGGCGGGGAGCTGTTTTTT
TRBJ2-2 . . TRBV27 CASSLLYPPGKGRGTGELFF TGTGCCAGCAGTTTACTTTATCCTCCGGGCAAAGGCAGGGGCACCGGGGAGCTGTTTTTT
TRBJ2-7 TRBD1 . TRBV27 CASSIRQGQGIRGTYEQYF TGTGCCAGCAGCATAAGACAGGGACAGGGGATTAGGGGAACCTACGAGCAGTACTTC